This TCR beta chain was identified in a study of blood T cell repertoires in COVID-19. Study-wide context: Samples came from the United States, Italy and Spain, spanning acute and convalescent COVID-19.

Germline trimming cut 5 bases from V and 3 bases from J; bases unmatched to any gene: 9. This CDR3 comprises 17 residues. Germline CDR1 reads ENHRY; CDR2 reads SYGVKD. Original methodology: Cell counts per sample came from amplifying reference gene primers. Method: immunoSEQ multiplex PCR; TCRdb's copy keeps in-frame clones and lacks some. V and J calls and clone size are given by that table; D and trimming were obtained from the DNA. The sample includes fewer than 250,000 clones, approximately 91% of them seen just once. Specimen: peripheral blood. This rearrangement joins TRBV10-3 to TRBJ2-1, with 11 positions matching TRBD1. This TCR came from a man in his forties or fifties with acute or convalescent COVID-19. Here the CDR3 reads CAISPGTGGGSYNEQFF. Here the CDR3 DNA reads TGTGCCATCAGTCCCGGGACAGGGGGGGGTAGCTACAATGAGCAGTTCTTC.